The next 14 T cell receptor beta chains were all read from a single sample in a study of blood T cell repertoires in COVID-19 (TCRdb year 2020). Library creation used the immunoSEQ multiplex PCR assay. In its TCRdb copy, this immuneACCESS table keeps in-frame sequences only and misses some clones. Where compared with another copy, unresolved V genes explain less than half of these, and the others have no known cause. The sample includes approximately 250,000 clones, with roughly four fifths observed a single time. 3.5% to 4.5% of the sample belongs to the ten largest clones. The sequencing input was peripheral blood. The origin of the receptors is a man between 45 and 60 years old with acute or convalescent COVID-19.

CDR3 in amino acids: CASSERRGGGTGELFF. CDR3 DNA: TGTGCCAGCAGTGAGAGGCGGGGGGGTGGCACCGGGGAGCTGTTTTTT. This chain uses TRBV6-1 with TRBJ2-2, with 9 bases identical to TRBD2. Germline V gene sequence: CDR1 MNHNS, CDR2 SASEGT. The CDR3 extends over 16 amino acids. The V and J ends lost 3 bases and 4 bases, in that order; junction bases with no gene match: 6.

The chain recombines TRBV20-1 with TRBJ1-1; TRBD1 might be the D (5 bases). Looked up from germline, CDR1 is DFQATT and CDR2 is SNEGSKA (reference sequence). This CDR3 is 11 amino acids long. V shed 5 bases and J shed 4 bases, with 8 bases lying between them. CDR3 in DNA: TGCAGTGCTCCAGGGCCCACTGAAGCTTTCTTT. Protein sequence: CSAPGPTEAFF.

CDR3 sequence: CASSFSGQGMETQYF. The CDR3 DNA sequence: TGTGCCAGCAGTTTTTCGGGACAGGGGATGGAGACCCAGTACTTC. The chain is built from TRBV27 and TRBJ2-5; 10 bases map to TRBD1. Germline V gene sequence: CDR1 MNHEY, CDR2 SMNVEV (reference sequence). The V and J ends lost 3 bases and 5 bases, in that order; junction bases with no gene match: 6. This CDR3 is built from 15 residues.

CDR3 loop: CASSKVREGQGRSMGGQPQHF. The CDR3 DNA sequence: TGTGCCAGCAGCAAAGTTCGGGAGGGACAGGGGAGGTCCATGGGTGGTCAGCCCCAGCATTTT. The J gene is TRBJ1-5, the V gene TRBV21-1; the table's D call, TRBD1, was not checked against the DNA. TRBV21-1 is noted as a pseudogene. This CDR3 comprises 21 residues.

The chain links TRBV4-1 to TRBJ2-5, with a possible D match to TRBD2 (6 bases). The CDR3 is 15 residues long. Trimming took off 4 bases at V and 0 bases at J, with 12 bases between the two ends. Looked up from germline, CDR1 is MGHRA and CDR2 is YSYEKL. CDR3 DNA: TGCGCCAGCAGCCTAGGAGGGCTGTACCAAGAGACCCAGTACTTC. Its protein is CASSLGGLYQETQYF.

The genes are TRBV13 and TRBJ2-7; 9 nucleotides align to TRBD2. Germline CDR1 PRHDT, CDR2 FYEKMQ (reference sequence). With 6 bases clipped from V and 2 bases from J, the junction kept 5 bases outside the gene matches. The CDR3 totals 14 residues. The CDR3 protein is CASSPPSGAYEQYF. In DNA, the CDR3 is TGTGCCAGCAGTCCTCCTAGCGGGGCCTACGAGCAGTACTTC.

This clone was observed a few times. V usage is TRBV6-5 and J usage is TRBJ2-7, with no clear D. CDR1 is MNHEY, CDR2 SVGAGI, per germline. The CDR3 contains 13 residues. V lost 7 bases, J lost 0 bases, and 10 bases lay in between. The CDR3 DNA reads TGTGCCAGCATGGCGGAAAGCTCCTACGAGCAGTACTTC. Translation: CASMAESSYEQYF.

J is TRBJ2-1 and V is TRBV9; possible D gene TRBD2, 5 bases. Germline V lookup: CDR1 SGDLS, CDR2 YYNGEE. There are 11 residues in the CDR3. Trimming cost V 4 bases and J 10 bases, with 9 bases left between them. The CDR3 spells CASSPRREQFF. CDR3 nucleotide sequence: TGTGCCAGCAGCCCGAGGAGGGAGCAGTTCTTC.

This clone was picked up one time. The CDR3 region is CASSATNTGELFF. The CDR3 DNA reads as TGTGCCAGCAGCGCTACGAACACCGGGGAGCTGTTTTTT. The chain joins TRBV7-3 to TRBJ2-2, with unresolved D. In germline, CDR1 is SGHTA, CDR2 FQGTGA. Trimming removed 5 bases from V and 0 bases from J, with 4 bases in between. This CDR3 is built from 13 residues.

This sequence joins TRBV11-2 and TRBJ1-4, with D tentatively TRBD1 (5 bases). Germline CDR1 SGHAT, CDR2 FQNNGV. The V end lost 5 bases, the J end lost 4 bases, and 17 bases lay between the germline ends. This CDR3 has 16 amino acids. CDR3 DNA sequence: TGTGCCAGCAGCGCTCGACCAGGGTTGGGTAATGAAAAACTGTTTTTT. Translated: CASSARPGLGNEKLFF.

This clone was detected once. V and J are TRBV6-4 and TRBJ2-2; D uncertain. Trimming left V 3 bases short and J 4 bases short, with 12 bases between. Germline loops: CDR1 MRHNA, CDR2 SNTAGT. The length of the CDR3 is 15 residues. CDR3 in DNA: TGTGCCAGCAGTGAAGTACCCGCAGGCACCGGGGAGCTGTTTTTT. It encodes CASSEVPAGTGELFF.

The J gene is TRBJ1-1, the V gene TRBV7-9; unclear D gene. Germline V gene sequence: CDR1 SEHNR, CDR2 FQNEAQ (reference sequence). There are 15 residues in the CDR3. Trimming took off 1 base at V and 2 bases at J, with 11 bases between the two ends. In DNA, the CDR3 is TGTGCCAGCAGCTTAGGTCCAGTCATCAACACTGAAGCTTTCTTT. This sequence encodes CASSLGPVINTEAFF.

The gene calls are TRBV3-1 (or the pseudogene TRBV3-2) and TRBJ2-5; 9 bases map to TRBD1. V dropped 4 bases and J dropped 5; count of bases not matched to a gene: 8. The CDR3 is 15 residues long. The V gene's germline CDR1 is LGHDT and CDR2 YNNKEL (reference sequence). CDR3 in DNA: TGTGCCAGCAGCCCGGGGACAGGGCGTTGGGAGACCCAGTACTTC. As protein: CASSPGTGRWETQYF.

V and J are TRBV12-3 or TRBV12-4 and TRBJ2-1; D is possibly TRBD2 (6 bases). This CDR3 has 13 amino acids. The germline V and J ends were trimmed by 11 bases and 9 bases, with 20 bases remaining between them. DNA for the CDR3: TGTGCCCCTAACGGGGGTCCACCTGGTGAGCAGTTCTTC. Protein product: CAPNGGPPGEQFF.